The clone carrying this T cell receptor beta chain was seen many times. What it binds is unknown. Patients aged 18 to 65 had newly diagnosed hyperthyroidism that had lasted under 2 months. Diagnoses were established using clinical symptoms, serum thyroxine and TRAb, thyroid ultrasound and orbital computed tomography. V lost 5 bases and J lost 0, with 16 bases in between. Germline lookup yields CDR1 MNHEY and CDR2 SVGAGI. CDR3 length equals 17 residues. The source material, RNA transcripts, was used to amplify TCR beta CDR3 regions. When the TCR CDR3 underwent first-round RT-PCR, the HTBI primer set was used. TCRdb re-analysed the multiplex PCR reads in MiXCR, keeping a single row per CDR3 protein. The sample records 700,000 to 950,000 distinct CDR3 sequences, around 40% being singletons. These data come from a study of T cells in Graves' hyperthyroidism and ophthalmopathy. General observations from the study: With a median lead of approximately six months before onset, the model predicted ophthalmopathy. Most expanded thyroid clonotypes above 0.001 also appeared in blood.

The TCR originated in a woman aged 40 to 49 with Graves' hyperthyroidism. The V and J genes are TRBV6-5 and TRBJ2-2; D is unresolved. The sequencing input was blood. In nucleotides, the CDR3 is TGTGCCAGCAGTATTCAACAGTTCTTCGCGAACACCGGGGAGCTGTTTTTT. It codes for CASSIQQFFANTGELFF.